This entry features one T cell receptor beta chain sequence. The CDR3 sequence is 14 residues long. Per germline, CDR1 MGHRA and CDR2 YSYEKL. V was clipped by 4 bases and J by 4 bases; unmatched bases: 3. This record comes from a study of blood T cell repertoires in COVID-19. In the study overall: COVID-19 samples from acute and convalescent phases originated in the United States, Italy and Spain.

TCRdb keeps only in-frame clones here, not all; method: immunoSEQ multiplex PCR. The sample holds 250,000 to 300,000 clones; 75% to 95% are singletons and the top ten take approximately 1.2%. The specimen sequenced was PBMCs or T cells enriched from blood (not recorded which). This sequence was found in a woman under 40 who had recovered from COVID-19. The J gene is TRBJ1-4, the V gene TRBV4-1; 7 bases line up with TRBD1. CDR3 coding DNA: TGCGCCAGCAGCCCGGGACAGAGTAATGAAAAACTGTTTTTT. Translated, it gives CASSPGQSNEKLFF.